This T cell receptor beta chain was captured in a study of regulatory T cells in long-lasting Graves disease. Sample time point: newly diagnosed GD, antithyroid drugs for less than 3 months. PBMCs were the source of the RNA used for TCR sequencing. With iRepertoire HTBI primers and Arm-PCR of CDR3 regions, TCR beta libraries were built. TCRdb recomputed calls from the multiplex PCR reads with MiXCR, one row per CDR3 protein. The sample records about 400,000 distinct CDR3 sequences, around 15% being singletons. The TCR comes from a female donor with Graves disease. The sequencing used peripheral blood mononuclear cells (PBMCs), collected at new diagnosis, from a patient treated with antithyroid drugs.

The CDR3 reads CASNWAGGGETQYF. The CDR3 DNA reads TGTGCCAGCAATTGGGCAGGGGGCGGGGAGACCCAGTACTTC. V gene TRBV27 combines with J gene TRBJ2-1; 8 nucleotides line up with TRBD1. The J call is in doubt because the DNA end fits TRBJ2-5 better. Germline V gene sequence: CDR1 MNHEY, CDR2 SMNVEV (reference sequence). The CDR3 spans 14 residues.